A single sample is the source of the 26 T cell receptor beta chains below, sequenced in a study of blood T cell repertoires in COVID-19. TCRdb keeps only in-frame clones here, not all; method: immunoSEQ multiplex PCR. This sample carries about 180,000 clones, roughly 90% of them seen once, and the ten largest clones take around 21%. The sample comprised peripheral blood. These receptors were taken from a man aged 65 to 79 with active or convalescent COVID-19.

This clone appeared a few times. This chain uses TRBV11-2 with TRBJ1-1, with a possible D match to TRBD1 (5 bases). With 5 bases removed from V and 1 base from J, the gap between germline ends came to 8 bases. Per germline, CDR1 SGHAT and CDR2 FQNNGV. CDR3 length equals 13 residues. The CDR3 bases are TGTGCCAGCAGCGCCGACAGGAACACTGAAGCTTTCTTT. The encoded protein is CASSADRNTEAFF.

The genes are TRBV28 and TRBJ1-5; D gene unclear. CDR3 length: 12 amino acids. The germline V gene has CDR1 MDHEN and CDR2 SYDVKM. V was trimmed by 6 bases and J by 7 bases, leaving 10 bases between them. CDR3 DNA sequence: TGTGCCAGCAGCCTCCGGAGGCAGCCCCAGCATTTT. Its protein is CASSLRRQPQHF.

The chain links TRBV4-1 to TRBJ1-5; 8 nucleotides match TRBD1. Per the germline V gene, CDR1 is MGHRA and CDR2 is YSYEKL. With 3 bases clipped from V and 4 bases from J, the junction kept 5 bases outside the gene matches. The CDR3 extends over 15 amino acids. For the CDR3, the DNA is TGCGCCAGCAGCCATACGGGACAGGTAAATCAGCCCCAGCATTTT. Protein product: CASSHTGQVNQPQHF.

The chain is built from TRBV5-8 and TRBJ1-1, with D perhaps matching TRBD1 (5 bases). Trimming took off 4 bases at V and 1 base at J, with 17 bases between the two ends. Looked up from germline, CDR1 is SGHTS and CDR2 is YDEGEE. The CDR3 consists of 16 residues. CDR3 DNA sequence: TGTGCCAGCAGCCCCCAGGCAGGGCTGAGGAACACTGAAGCTTTCTTT. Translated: CASSPQAGLRNTEAFF.

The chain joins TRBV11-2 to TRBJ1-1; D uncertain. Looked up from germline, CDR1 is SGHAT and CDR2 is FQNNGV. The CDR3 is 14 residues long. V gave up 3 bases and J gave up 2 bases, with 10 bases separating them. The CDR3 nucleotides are TGTGCCAGCAGCTTGCCAGGTATTAACACTGAAGCTTTCTTT. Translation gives CASSLPGINTEAFF.

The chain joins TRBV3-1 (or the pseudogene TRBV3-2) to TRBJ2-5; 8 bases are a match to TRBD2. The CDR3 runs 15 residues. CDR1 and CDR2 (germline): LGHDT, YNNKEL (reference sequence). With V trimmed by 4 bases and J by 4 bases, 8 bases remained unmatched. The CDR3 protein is CASSLSASGGETQYF. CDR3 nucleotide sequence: TGTGCCAGCAGCCTCTCGGCAAGCGGGGGAGAGACCCAGTACTTC.

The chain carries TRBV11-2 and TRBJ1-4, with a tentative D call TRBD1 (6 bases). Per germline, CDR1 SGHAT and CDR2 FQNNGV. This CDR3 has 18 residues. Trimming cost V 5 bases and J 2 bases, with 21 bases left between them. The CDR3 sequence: CASSIKGTTRRTNEKLFF. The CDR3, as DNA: TGTGCCAGCAGCATAAAGGGGACAACACGTCGGACTAATGAAAAACTGTTTTTT.

This CDR3 reads CASSLTSGGPGELFF. For the CDR3, the DNA is TGCGCCAGCAGCTTGACTAGCGGGGGGCCCGGGGAGCTGTTTTTT. The chain combines TRBV5-1 with TRBJ2-2; TRBD2 matches 12 bases. Germline CDR1 SGHRS, CDR2 YFSETQ. The CDR3 totals 15 residues. The V segment lost 1 base and the J segment 6 bases; nucleotides outside the gene matches: 1. Based on the CDR3 plus reference TRBV5-1 and TRBJ2-2, the full variable domain is KAGVTQTPRYLIKTRGQQVTLSCSPISGHRSVSWYQQTPGQGLQFLFEYFSETQRNKGNFPGRFSGRQFSNSRSEMNVSTLELGDSALYLCASSLTSGGPGELFFGEGSRLTVL.

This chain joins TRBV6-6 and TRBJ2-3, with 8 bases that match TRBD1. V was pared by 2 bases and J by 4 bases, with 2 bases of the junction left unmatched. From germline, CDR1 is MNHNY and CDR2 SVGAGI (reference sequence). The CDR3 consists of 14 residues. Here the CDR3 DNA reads TGTGCCAGCAGTTACAGGACAGGGCCAGATACGCAGTATTTT. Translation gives CASSYRTGPDTQYF.

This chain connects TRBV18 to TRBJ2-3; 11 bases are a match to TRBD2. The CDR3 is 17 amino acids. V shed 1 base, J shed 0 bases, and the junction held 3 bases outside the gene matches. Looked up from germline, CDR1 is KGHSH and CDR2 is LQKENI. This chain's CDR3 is CASSPLAGGPSTDTQYF. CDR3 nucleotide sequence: TGTGCCAGCTCACCACTAGCGGGGGGGCCGAGCACAGATACGCAGTATTTT.

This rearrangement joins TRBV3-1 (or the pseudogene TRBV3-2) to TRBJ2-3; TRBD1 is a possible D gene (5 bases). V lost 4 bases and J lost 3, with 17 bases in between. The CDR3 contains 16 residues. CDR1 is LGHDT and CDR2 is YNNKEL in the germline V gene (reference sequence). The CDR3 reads CASSPLHWGITDTQYF. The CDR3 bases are TGTGCCAGCAGCCCCCTTCACTGGGGCATTACAGATACGCAGTATTTT.

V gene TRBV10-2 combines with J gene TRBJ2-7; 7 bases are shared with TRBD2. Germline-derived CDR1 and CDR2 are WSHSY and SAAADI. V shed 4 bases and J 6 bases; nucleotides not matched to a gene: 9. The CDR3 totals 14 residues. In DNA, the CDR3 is TGCGCCAGCAGTGCCGCCGGACTAGAAAGCGAGCAGTACTTC. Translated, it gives CASSAAGLESEQYF.

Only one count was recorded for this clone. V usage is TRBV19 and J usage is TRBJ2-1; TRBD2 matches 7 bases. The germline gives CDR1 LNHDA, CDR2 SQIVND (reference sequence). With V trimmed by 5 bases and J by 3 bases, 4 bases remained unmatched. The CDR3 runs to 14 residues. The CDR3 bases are TGTGCCAGTAGTCTTGGACTAGTCTACAATGAGCAGTTCTTC. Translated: CASSLGLVYNEQFF.

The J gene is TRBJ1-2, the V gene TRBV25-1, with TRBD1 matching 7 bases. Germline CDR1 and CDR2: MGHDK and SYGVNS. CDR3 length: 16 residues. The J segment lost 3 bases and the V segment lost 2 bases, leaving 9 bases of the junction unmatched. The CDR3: CASSEPHPTGDYGYTF. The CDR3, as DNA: TGTGCCAGCAGTGAACCCCATCCCACAGGGGACTATGGCTACACCTTC.

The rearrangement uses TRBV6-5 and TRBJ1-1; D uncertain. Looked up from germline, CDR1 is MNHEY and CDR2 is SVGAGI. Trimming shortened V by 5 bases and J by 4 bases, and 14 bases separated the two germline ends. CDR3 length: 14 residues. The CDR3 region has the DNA TGTGCCAGCAGTACCTTCAGGCGGGGCACTGAAGCTTTCTTT. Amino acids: CASSTFRRGTEAFF.

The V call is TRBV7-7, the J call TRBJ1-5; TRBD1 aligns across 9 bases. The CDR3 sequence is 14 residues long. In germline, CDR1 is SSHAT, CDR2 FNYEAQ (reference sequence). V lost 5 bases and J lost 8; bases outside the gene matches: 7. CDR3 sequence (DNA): TGTGCCAGCAGCCTCCGGACAGGGGACAAGCCCCAGCATTTT. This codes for CASSLRTGDKPQHF.

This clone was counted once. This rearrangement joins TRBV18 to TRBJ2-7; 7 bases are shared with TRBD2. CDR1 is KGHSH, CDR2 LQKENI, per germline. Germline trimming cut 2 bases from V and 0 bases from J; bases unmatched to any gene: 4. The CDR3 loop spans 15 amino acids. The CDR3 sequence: CASSPSSGISYEQYF. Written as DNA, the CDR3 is TGTGCCAGCTCACCATCCAGCGGGATCTCCTACGAGCAGTACTTC. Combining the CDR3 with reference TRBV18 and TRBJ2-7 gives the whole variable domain NAGVMQNPRHLVRRRGQEARLRCSPMKGHSHVYWYRQLPEEGLKFMVYLQKENIIDESGMPKERFSAEFPKEGPSILRIQQVVRGDSAAYFCASSPSSGISYEQYFGPGTRLTVT.

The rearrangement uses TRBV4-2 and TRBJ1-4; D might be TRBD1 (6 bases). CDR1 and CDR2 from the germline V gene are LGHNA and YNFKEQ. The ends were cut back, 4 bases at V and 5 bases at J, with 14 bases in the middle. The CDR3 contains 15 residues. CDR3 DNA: TGTGCCAGCAGCCCCACTCGGGGACAAAATGAAAAACTGTTTTTT. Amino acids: CASSPTRGQNEKLFF.

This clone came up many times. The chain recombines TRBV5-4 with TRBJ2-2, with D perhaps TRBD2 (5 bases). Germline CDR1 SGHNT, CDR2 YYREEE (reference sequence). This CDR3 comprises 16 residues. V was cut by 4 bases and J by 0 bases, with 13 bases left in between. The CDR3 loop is CASSLNYGTNTGELFF. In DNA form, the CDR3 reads TGTGCCAGCAGCCTGAACTACGGGACGAACACCGGGGAGCTGTTTTTT.

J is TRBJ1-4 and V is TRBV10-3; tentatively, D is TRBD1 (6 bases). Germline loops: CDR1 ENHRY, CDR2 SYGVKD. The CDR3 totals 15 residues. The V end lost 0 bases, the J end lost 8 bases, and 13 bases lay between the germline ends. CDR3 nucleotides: TGTGCCATCAGTGAGTCGGGGGCGGGAGAAGAAAAACTGTTTTTT. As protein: CAISESGAGEEKLFF.

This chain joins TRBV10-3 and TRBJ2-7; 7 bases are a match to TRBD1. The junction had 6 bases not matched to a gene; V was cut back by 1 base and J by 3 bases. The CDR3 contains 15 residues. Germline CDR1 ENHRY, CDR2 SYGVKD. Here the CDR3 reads CAISEYSGGNYEQYF. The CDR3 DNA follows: TGTGCCATCAGTGAGTACTCAGGGGGAAACTACGAGCAGTACTTC.

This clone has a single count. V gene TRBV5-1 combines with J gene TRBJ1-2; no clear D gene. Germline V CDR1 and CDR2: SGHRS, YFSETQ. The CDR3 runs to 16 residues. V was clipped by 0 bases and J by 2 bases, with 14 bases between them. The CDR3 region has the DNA TGCGCCAGCAGCTTGGGAGCGGGTGGCGGGAACTATGGCTACACCTTC. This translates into CASSLGAGGGNYGYTF.

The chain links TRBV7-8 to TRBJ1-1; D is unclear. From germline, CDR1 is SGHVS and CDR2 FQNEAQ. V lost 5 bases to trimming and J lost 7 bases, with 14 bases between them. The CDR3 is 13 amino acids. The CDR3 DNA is TGTGCCAGCAGCCCCCTCCAACCAGGTGAAGCTTTCTTT. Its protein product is CASSPLQPGEAFF.

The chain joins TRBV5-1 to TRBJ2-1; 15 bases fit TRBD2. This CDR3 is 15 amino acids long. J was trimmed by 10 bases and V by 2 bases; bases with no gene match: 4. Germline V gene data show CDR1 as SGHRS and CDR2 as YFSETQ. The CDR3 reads CASSLTGTSGGEQFF. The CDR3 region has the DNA TGCGCCAGCAGCTTAACCGGGACTAGCGGGGGGGAGCAGTTCTTC.

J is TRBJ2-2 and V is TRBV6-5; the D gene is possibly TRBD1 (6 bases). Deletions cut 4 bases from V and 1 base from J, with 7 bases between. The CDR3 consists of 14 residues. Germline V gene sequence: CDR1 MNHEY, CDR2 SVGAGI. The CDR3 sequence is CASSSRGNTGELFF. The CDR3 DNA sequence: TGTGCCAGCAGTTCCAGGGGGAACACCGGGGAGCTGTTTTTT.

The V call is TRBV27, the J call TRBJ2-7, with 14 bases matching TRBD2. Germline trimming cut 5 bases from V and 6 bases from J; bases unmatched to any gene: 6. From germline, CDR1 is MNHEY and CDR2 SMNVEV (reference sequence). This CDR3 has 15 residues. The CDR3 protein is CASSLPGLAGVEQYF. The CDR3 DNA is TGTGCCAGCAGTCTGCCGGGACTAGCGGGAGTCGAGCAGTACTTC.